These T cell receptor beta chains were read from a single sample in a study of T cell repertoires in cytomegalovirus infection. TCRdb fed the reads into MiXCR, producing one record per CDR3 protein. The sample holds 150,000 to 200,000 distinct CDR3 sequences, over 25% seen once. The sequencing sample was made of PBMCs. Source of these receptors: a human donor in good health (CMV status not recorded). Some clones in this sample may be carry-over from other donors' samples. The CDR3 runs from the conserved cysteine through the conserved F or W. A D gene is named only where the DNA matches it firmly. The size of a clone is reported for some rows only, either as once, few or many, or as a class for expanded clones.

TRBV7-2	.	TRBJ2-3	14	many	CASSLLSGSDTQYF	TGTGCCAGCAGCTTATTGTCCGGGTCCGATACGCAGTATTTT
TRBV11-2	.	TRBJ2-1	11	.	CASSLREGGFF	TGTGCCAGCAGCCTACGTGAAGGAGGGTTCTTC
TRBV30	TRBD1	TRBJ1-5	16	.	CAWSARTGAGNQPQHF	TGTGCCTGGAGTGCCCGGACAGGAGCGGGCAATCAGCCCCAGCATTTT
TRBV7-8	.	TRBJ1-4	17	.	CASSLAFPTTTNEKLFF	TGTGCCAGCAGCTTAGCCTTCCCCACCACAACTAATGAAAAACTGTTTTTT
TRBV20-1	TRBD1	TRBJ1-5	17	few	CSATITKGATSNQPQHF	TGCAGTGCAACCATAACCAAGGGGGCAACTAGCAATCAGCCCCAGCATTTT
TRBV7-2	TRBD2	TRBJ2-3	17	many	CASSLEVAGAGTDTQYF	TGTGCCAGCAGCTTAGAGGTAGCGGGGGCCGGTACAGATACGCAGTATTTT
TRBV7-2	.	TRBJ1-1	14	few	CASSLGGKSTEAFF	TGTGCCAGCAGCTTGGGGGGGAAGAGCACTGAAGCTTTCTTT
TRBV7-3	.	TRBJ2-3	15	.	CASSLDRGHTDTQYF	TGTGCCAGCAGCTTGGATCGGGGACACACAGATACGCAGTATTTT
TRBV11-2	.	TRBJ1-1	15	.	CASSLLVLGNTEAFF	TGTGCCAGCAGCTTATTGGTCTTGGGGAACACTGAAGCTTTCTTT
TRBV11-2	.	TRBJ2-3	15	once	CASSLRGVSGDTQYF	TGTGCCAGCAGCTTACGGGGCGTCTCAGGGGATACGCAGTATTTT
TRBV7-6	TRBD1	TRBJ2-1	16	few	CASSLRTGGSNNEQFF	TGTGCCAGCAGCCTCCGGACAGGGGGCTCTAACAATGAGCAGTTCTTC
TRBV3-1	.	TRBJ1-1	17	few	CASSQEGARKGITEAFF	TGTGCCAGCAGCCAAGAGGGGGCAAGGAAGGGAATCACTGAAGCTTTCTTT
TRBV11-1	.	TRBJ2-2	12	.	CASSESTGELFF	TGTGCCAGCAGTGAAAGCACCGGGGAGCTGTTTTTT
TRBV7-2	TRBD1	TRBJ1-1	12	many	CASSRTGTEAFF	TGTGCCAGCAGCCGGACAGGGACTGAAGCTTTCTTT
TRBV2	.	TRBJ2-7	14	.	CASSVEGASYEQYF	TGTGCCAGCAGTGTTGAAGGGGCATCCTACGAGCAGTACTTC
TRBV7-8	TRBD2	TRBJ2-7	15	many	CASSLDSGGSYEQYF	TGTGCCAGCAGCTTGGATAGCGGGGGGTCCTACGAGCAGTACTTC
TRBV5-1	TRBD2	TRBJ2-3	18	.	CASSWRASGGSVTDTQYF	TGCGCCAGCAGCTGGAGGGCTAGCGGGGGATCAGTAACAGATACGCAGTATTTT
TRBV11-3	TRBD1	TRBJ2-1	16	.	CASSPGTGGTYNEQFF	TGTGCCAGCAGCCCGGGGACAGGGGGTACCTACAATGAGCAGTTCTTC
TRBV7-8	.	TRBJ1-4	16	many	CASSLYGGPTNEKLFF	TGTGCCAGCAGCTTATACGGAGGGCCAACTAATGAAAAACTGTTTTTT
TRBV5-6	.	TRBJ2-5	15	few	CASSLDLAAQETQYF	TGTGCCAGCAGCTTGGATCTGGCTGCCCAAGAGACCCAGTACTTC
TRBV12-5	.	TRBJ1-1	12	once	CASGRGGFEAFF	TGTGCTAGTGGCCGAGGGGGGTTCGAAGCTTTCTTT
TRBV12-3/TRBV12-4	.	TRBJ1-1	13	many	CASRGDGDTEAFF	TGTGCCAGCAGGGGCGACGGGGACACTGAAGCTTTCTTT